This T cell receptor (beta chain) appears in the sequencing data of a study of T cells in Graves' hyperthyroidism and ophthalmopathy. Germline CDR1 KGHSH, CDR2 LQKENI. The CDR3 consists of 16 residues. V lost 6 bases, J lost 1 base, and 5 bases stayed unmatched. TCR beta CDR3 sequences were amplified from RNA transcripts. TCR CDR3 regions were first amplified by RT-PCR with HTBI primers. A single record per CDR3 protein comes from TCRdb applying MiXCR to the multiplex PCR reads. The sample has under 350,000 distinct CDR3 sequences; approximately 22% are singletons. This chain connects TRBV18 to TRBJ2-3, with 12 positions matching TRBD2. This sequence originates from a woman aged 50 to 65 with Graves' hyperthyroidism. Sequenced input: blood. The CDR3 sequence: CASSLRTSGGTDTQYF. CDR3 bases: TGTGCCAGCTCGCTTCGGACTAGCGGGGGCACAGATACGCAGTATTTT.